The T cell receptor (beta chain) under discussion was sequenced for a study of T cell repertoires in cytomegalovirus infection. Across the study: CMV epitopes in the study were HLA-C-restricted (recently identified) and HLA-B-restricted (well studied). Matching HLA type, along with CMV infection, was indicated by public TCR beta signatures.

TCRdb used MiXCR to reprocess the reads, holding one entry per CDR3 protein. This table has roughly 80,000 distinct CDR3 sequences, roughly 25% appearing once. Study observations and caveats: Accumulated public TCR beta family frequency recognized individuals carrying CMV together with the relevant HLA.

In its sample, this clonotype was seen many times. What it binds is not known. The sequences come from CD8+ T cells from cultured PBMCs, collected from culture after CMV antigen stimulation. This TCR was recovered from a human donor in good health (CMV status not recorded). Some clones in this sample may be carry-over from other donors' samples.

The CDR3 sequence is CASRARTGYYEQYF. The CDR3, as DNA: TGTGCCAGCAGAGCCCGGACAGGATACTACGAGCAGTACTTC. The chain combines TRBV11-2 with TRBJ2-7, with 7 bases identical to TRBD1. Germline CDR1 is SGHAT and CDR2 is FQNNGV. The CDR3 contains 14 residues. J gave up 3 bases and V 6 bases, and 8 bases lay outside the gene matches.